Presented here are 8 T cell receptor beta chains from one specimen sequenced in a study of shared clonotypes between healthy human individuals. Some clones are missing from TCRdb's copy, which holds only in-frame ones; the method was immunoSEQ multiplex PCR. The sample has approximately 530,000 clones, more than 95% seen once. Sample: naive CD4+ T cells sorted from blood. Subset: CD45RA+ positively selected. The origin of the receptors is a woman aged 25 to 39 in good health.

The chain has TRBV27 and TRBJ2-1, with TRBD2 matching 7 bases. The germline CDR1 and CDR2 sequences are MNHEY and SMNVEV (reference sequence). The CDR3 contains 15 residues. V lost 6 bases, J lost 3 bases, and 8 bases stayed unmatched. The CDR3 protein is CASSLTSTYYNEQFF. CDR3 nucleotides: TGTGCCAGCAGCCTGACTAGCACCTACTACAATGAGCAGTTCTTC.

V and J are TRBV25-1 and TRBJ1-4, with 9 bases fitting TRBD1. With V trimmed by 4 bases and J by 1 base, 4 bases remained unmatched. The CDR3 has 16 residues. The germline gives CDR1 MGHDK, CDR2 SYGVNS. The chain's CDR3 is CASSVGTGQTNEKLFF. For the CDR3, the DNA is TGTGCCAGCAGTGTAGGGACAGGGCAAACTAATGAAAAACTGTTTTTT.

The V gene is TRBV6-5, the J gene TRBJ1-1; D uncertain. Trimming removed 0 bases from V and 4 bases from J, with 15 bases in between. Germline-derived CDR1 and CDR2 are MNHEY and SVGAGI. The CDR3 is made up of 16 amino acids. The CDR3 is CASSYSYRTRSTEAFF. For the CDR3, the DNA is TGTGCCAGCAGTTACTCGTATCGGACTCGGAGCACTGAAGCTTTCTTT.

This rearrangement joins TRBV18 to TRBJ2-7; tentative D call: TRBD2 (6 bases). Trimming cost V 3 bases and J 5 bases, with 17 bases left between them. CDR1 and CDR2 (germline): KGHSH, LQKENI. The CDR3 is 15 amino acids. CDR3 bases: TGTGCCAGCTCACCCTCCGGCGGGAAGGGCGACGAGCAGTACTTC. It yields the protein CASSPSGGKGDEQYF.

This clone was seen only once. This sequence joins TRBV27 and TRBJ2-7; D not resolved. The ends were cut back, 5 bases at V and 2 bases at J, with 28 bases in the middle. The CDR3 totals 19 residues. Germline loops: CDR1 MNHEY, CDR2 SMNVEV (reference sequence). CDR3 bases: TGTGCCAGCAGTCTAATTCGGCCTACCTCTATCCCTTACACCTACGAGCAGTACTTC. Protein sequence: CASSLIRPTSIPYTYEQYF.

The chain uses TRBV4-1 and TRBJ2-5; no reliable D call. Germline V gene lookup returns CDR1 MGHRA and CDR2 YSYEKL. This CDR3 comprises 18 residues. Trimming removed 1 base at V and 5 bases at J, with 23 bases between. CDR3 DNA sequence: TGCGCCAGCAGCCAAGGTCTGGTAGCAGACCTTCAGAGGGAGACCCAGTACTTC. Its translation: CASSQGLVADLQRETQYF.

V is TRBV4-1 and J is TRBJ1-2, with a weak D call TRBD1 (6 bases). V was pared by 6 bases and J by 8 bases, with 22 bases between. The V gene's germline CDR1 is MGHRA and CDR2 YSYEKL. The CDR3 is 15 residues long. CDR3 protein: CASSPQYGGARGYTF. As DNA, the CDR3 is TGCGCCAGCAGTCCACAGTACGGGGGCGCGCGGGGCTACACCTTC.

The CDR3 DNA sequence: TGCGCCAGCAGCCCTTGGGGGGGAGAGGACTACGAGCAGTACTTC. It is translated as CASSPWGGEDYEQYF. V usage is TRBV5-1 and J usage is TRBJ2-7, with 7 bases fitting TRBD2. Per the germline V gene, CDR1 is SGHRS and CDR2 is YFSETQ. The V gene end was trimmed by 4 bases and the J gene end by 3 bases; junction bases not matched to a gene: 10. The length of the CDR3 is 15 residues.